A selection of T cell receptor beta chains follows, all from one sample in a study of cytomegalovirus exposure and HLA in healthy donors. Data came from immunoSEQ multiplex PCR; TCRdb stores just in-frame clones and leaves some out. The sample lists 160,000 or so clones, more than 70% seen once, with 2.5% to 3% in the top ten. The source material was PBMCs. The receptors were gathered from a young man in good health and CMV-seronegative. Both conserved end residues are part of each CDR3. The D gene is left open where the match is weak. Clone size, where shown, is once, few, many, or a class for clones that have expanded.

.	TRBV7-2	.	TRBJ2-3	TGTGCCAGCAGCTTTCCCTTACACGGGACAGATACGCAGTATTTT	CASSFPLHGTDTQYF
.	TRBV27	.	TRBJ1-2	TGTGCCAGCATCTGGAGGGGAGGCTACACCTTC	CASIWRGGYTF
.	TRBV6-5	.	TRBJ2-7	TGTGCCAGCAGTTACTCAGAGTACCTCGAGCAGTACTTC	CASSYSEYLEQYF
.	TRBV6-5	TRBD1	TRBJ1-3	TGTGCCAGCAGTAGAGGGACAGAAGGAAACACCATATATTTT	CASSRGTEGNTIYF
.	TRBV14	TRBD1	TRBJ2-7	TGTGCCAGCAGCCAATCAAAGGGTCAACCGGGACAGGGCAGGGACGAGCAGTACTTC	CASSQSKGQPGQGRDEQYF
.	TRBV6-5	.	TRBJ2-5	TGTGCCAGCAGTGCAGGGTCGGAGACCCAGTACTTC	CASSAGSETQYF
once	TRBV19	TRBD1	TRBJ2-1	TGTGCCAGTAGATCCCCGGGACAGGTACACAATGAGCAGTTCTTC	CASRSPGQVHNEQFF
many	TRBV11-2	TRBD2	TRBJ2-1	TGTGCCAGCAGCTCAGAACAGATTAGCGGGAGGCGGGGCCATGAGCAGTTCTTC	CASSSEQISGRRGHEQFF
.	TRBV27	TRBD1	TRBJ1-4	TGTGCCAGCAGTTTATCGATGCCGCGGGACAGGGAAATTGGGTCTCCTGAAAAACTGTTTTTT	CASSLSMPRDREIGSPEKLFF
.	TRBV10-3	.	TRBJ1-2	TGTGCCATCAGTGAGTCTGCGGACAGCTATGGCTACACCTTC	CAISESADSYGYTF
.	TRBV29-1	.	TRBJ1-1	TGCAGCGTTGGTGGCCGGGGGAGAAACACTGAAGCTTTCTTT	CSVGGRGRNTEAFF
.	TRBV6-4	TRBD2	TRBJ2-1	TGTGCCAGCAGTTCCTCTAGCGGGAGTGGATTCAATGAGCAGTTCTTC	CASSSSSGSGFNEQFF
.	TRBV5-1	TRBD1	TRBJ1-5	TGCGCCAGCAGCTTAGGACAGGAAGGTCAGCCCCAGCATTTT	CASSLGQEGQPQHF
.	TRBV4-1	.	TRBJ1-1	TGCGCCAGCAGCCAAATAAACACTGAAGCTTTCTTT	CASSQINTEAFF
.	TRBV6-5	.	TRBJ1-2	TGTGCCACCCACCCGGAGTCAGCTAACTATGGCTACACCTTC	CATHPESANYGYTF
.	TRBV11-2	TRBD1	TRBJ1-2	TGTGCCAGCAGCTTAGATTCCGACAGGGACTATGGCTACACCTTC	CASSLDSDRDYGYTF
.	TRBV4-2	TRBD1	TRBJ2-5	TGTGCCAGCAGCCAACGCCAGGGGGCGCAAGAGACCCAGTACTTC	CASSQRQGAQETQYF
.	TRBV14	.	TRBJ2-7	TGTGCCAGCAGTCCCGGAACACAGAGCTCCTACGAGCAGTACTTC	CASSPGTQSSYEQYF
once	TRBV19	TRBD2	TRBJ2-7	TGTGCCAGTAGGTCGACGAGCGGGAGCCCTTACGAGCAGTACTTC	CASRSTSGSPYEQYF
.	TRBV5-8	.	TRBJ1-4	TGTGCCAGCAGCTTTGGAGGGGAGGGAGAAAAACTGTTTTTT	CASSFGGEGEKLFF
.	TRBV28	TRBD2	TRBJ2-7	TGTGCCAGCAGCTGGGGGGGTTCCAGCTCCTACGAGCAGTACTTC	CASSWGGSSSYEQYF
.	TRBV25-1	TRBD2	TRBJ2-5	TGTGCCAGCAGTGAATACGGACTAGCGGAAGAGACCCAGTACTTC	CASSEYGLAEETQYF
.	TRBV19	.	TRBJ1-2	TGTGCCAGTACCCTAACGGACACACTGAACCATGGCTACACCTTC	CASTLTDTLNHGYTF
.	TRBV10-3	TRBD1	TRBJ1-1	TGTGCTCTCCGGGGACAGCTGAACACTGAAGCTTTCTTT	CALRGQLNTEAFF
.	TRBV7-2	TRBD2	TRBJ2-5	TGTGCCAGCAGCTCCCGAGCGGGACTCTCATCCCAAGAGACCCAGTACTTC	CASSSRAGLSSQETQYF
.	TRBV4-1	.	TRBJ1-1	TGCGCCAGCAGCCACCCCCCCAGTGGGGCCTCTGAAGCTTTCTTT	CASSHPPSGASEAFF
.	TRBV2	TRBD1	TRBJ1-3	TGTGCCAGCAGTGAAGTGACAGGGGGCGCGAACACCATATATTTT	CASSEVTGGANTIYF
few	TRBV2	.	TRBJ2-5	TGTGCCATTCACCTCGGGGGGCGCTTGGAGACCCAGTACTTC	CAIHLGGRLETQYF
.	TRBV6-8	.	TRBJ2-6	TGTGCCAGCAGTCTTGGTCAACAAAGTCGGGCCAACGTCCTGACTTTC	CASSLGQQSRANVLTF
.	TRBV7-4	.	TRBJ2-7	TGTGCCAGCAGCTTAGAAGTGAACCGGGACGAGCAGTACTTC	CASSLEVNRDEQYF
.	TRBV19	.	TRBJ2-7	TGTGCCAGTAGTGGTCCGGGACTGTTCTACGAGCAGTACTTC	CASSGPGLFYEQYF
.	TRBV15	TRBD1	TRBJ2-2	TGTGCCACCAGCGACCCGGACAGGGCGAACACCGGGGAGCTGTTTTTT	CATSDPDRANTGELFF
.	TRBV19	TRBD2	TRBJ2-1	TGTGCCAGTAAGATGGGCGGGGGTTCCTACAATGAGCAGTTCTTC	CASKMGGGSYNEQFF
.	TRBV7-9	TRBD1	TRBJ1-3	TGTGCCAGCAGCGACCTTAACAGGGGAGCTGAAAACACCATATATTTT	CASSDLNRGAENTIYF
.	TRBV6-1	.	TRBJ1-5	TGTGCCAGCAGTGTCGCAGGAAAGAGCAATCAGCCCCAGCATTTT	CASSVAGKSNQPQHF
.	TRBV7-2	TRBD1	TRBJ1-1	TGTGCCAGCAGCCTAGGGACAGCTAACACTGAAGCTTTCTTT	CASSLGTANTEAFF
.	TRBV7-9	.	TRBJ2-7	TGTGCCAGCAGCGACGACTGGTACGAGCAGTACTTC	CASSDDWYEQYF
.	TRBV6-5	.	TRBJ1-5	TGTGCCAGCAGTCCTGACAATTCCTATCAGCCCCAGCATTTT	CASSPDNSYQPQHF
.	TRBV29-1	.	TRBJ1-1	TGCAGCGCCGCGACAGTCCTTAACACTGAAGCTTTCTTT	CSAATVLNTEAFF
.	TRBV27	.	TRBJ2-6	TGTGCCAGCAGTCAAGAGGGGACTTACTCTGGGGCCAACGTCCTGACTTTC	CASSQEGTYSGANVLTF
.	TRBV19	TRBD1	TRBJ2-7	TGTGCCAGTAGGGGGTATGAACAGGGGGCCTACGAGCAGTACTTC	CASRGYEQGAYEQYF
.	TRBV28	.	TRBJ1-1	TGTGCCAGCAGTCCCCAGTTTAACACTGAAGCTTTCTTT	CASSPQFNTEAFF
.	TRBV6-5	.	TRBJ2-1	TGTGCCAGCAGCTCCGGGACAAGACATGAGCAGTTCTTC	CASSSGTRHEQFF
.	TRBV18	TRBD1	TRBJ1-1	TGTGCCAGCTCACCACCTGGGACAGCTGAAGCTTTCTTT	CASSPPGTAEAFF
.	TRBV4-3	.	TRBJ2-6	TGCGCCAGCAGCCAAGACCCTCTCCTCTCTGGGGCCAACGTCCTGACTTTC	CASSQDPLLSGANVLTF
.	TRBV27	.	TRBJ1-4	TGTGCCAGCAGTAGCTGGGGGAGGAGGAATGAAAAACTGTTTTTT	CASSSWGRRNEKLFF
.	TRBV6-1	TRBD1	TRBJ1-4	TGTGCCAGCAGTACCCAGACAGGGGCAGGGGAAAAACTGTTTTTT	CASSTQTGAGEKLFF
once	TRBV5-4	.	TRBJ2-2	TGTGCCAGCAGCTTGGAGCTCCGGACAACCTTT	CASSLELRTTF
.	TRBV6-5	TRBD2	TRBJ2-7	TGTGCCAGCAGTTGGACTAGCGGGAGGGCGCGGGAGCAGTACTTC	CASSWTSGRAREQYF
.	TRBV12-5	.	TRBJ2-5	TGTGCTAGTGGTTTGGTGATACCGGGCTTAGCGACGGGACTCCTCCCGGAGACCCAGTACTTC	CASGLVIPGLATGLLPETQYF
.	TRBV29-1	.	TRBJ2-2	TGCAGCGTTGAAGATGGACAATATACCGGGGAGCTGTTTTTT	CSVEDGQYTGELFF
.	TRBV4-1	TRBD2	TRBJ2-3	TGCGCCAGCAGCCAAGATAATAGCGGGGGGGCCAAGGATACGCAGTATTTT	CASSQDNSGGAKDTQYF
.	TRBV19	TRBD1	TRBJ1-4	TGTGCCAGTAGGCCCGGGACAGGGTATGAAAAACTGTTTTTT	CASRPGTGYEKLFF
.	TRBV19	.	TRBJ1-5	TGTGCCAGTGACTCGGGGGGTGGTCAGCCCCAGCATTTT	CASDSGGGQPQHF
.	TRBV11-2	TRBD1	TRBJ2-7	TGTGCCAGCAGCCGAGGGACAGGGGGAGTCCACGAGCAGTACTTC	CASSRGTGGVHEQYF
.	TRBV5-1	.	TRBJ2-5	TGCGCCAGCAGCTTGGTTCCAAGTAGTACCGCCGCAGAGACCCAGTACTTC	CASSLVPSSTAAETQYF
.	TRBV4-3	.	TRBJ2-1	TGCGCCAGCAGCCATTTTAGCGGCCCTTACAATGAGCAGTTCTTC	CASSHFSGPYNEQFF
.	TRBV6-5	TRBD1	TRBJ1-4	TGTGCCAGCAGAAGGGGACAGGGGTATGAAAAACTGTTTTTT	CASRRGQGYEKLFF
.	TRBV7-2	TRBD1	TRBJ1-2	TGTGCCAGCAGCTTAGGGCCCGGGACAGCTTCCTATGGCTACACCTTC	CASSLGPGTASYGYTF
.	TRBV27	.	TRBJ2-2	TGTGCCAGCAGTCCCCTAACGGTAGCGGAGGGCCCCGGGGAGCTGTTTTTT	CASSPLTVAEGPGELFF